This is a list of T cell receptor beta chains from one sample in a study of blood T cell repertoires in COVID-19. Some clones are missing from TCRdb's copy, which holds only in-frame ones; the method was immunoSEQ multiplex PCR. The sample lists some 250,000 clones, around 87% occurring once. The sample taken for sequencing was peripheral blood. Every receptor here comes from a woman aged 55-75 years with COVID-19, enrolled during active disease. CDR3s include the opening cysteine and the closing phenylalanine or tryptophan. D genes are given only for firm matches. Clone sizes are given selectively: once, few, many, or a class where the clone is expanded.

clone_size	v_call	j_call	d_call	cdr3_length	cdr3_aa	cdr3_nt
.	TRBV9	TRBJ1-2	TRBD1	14	CASSVGQGHYGYTF	TGTGCCAGCAGCGTTGGACAGGGTCACTATGGCTACACCTTC
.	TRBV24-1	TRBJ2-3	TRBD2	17	CATSDRPLTGGRNTQYF	TGTGCCACCAGTGATCGCCCTTTAACGGGAGGACGCAATACGCAGTATTTT
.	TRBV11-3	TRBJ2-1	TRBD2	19	CASSPGWGTSAPSYNEQFF	TGTGCCAGCAGCCCAGGCTGGGGTACTAGCGCACCCTCCTACAATGAGCAGTTCTTC
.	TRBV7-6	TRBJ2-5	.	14	CASSTGTEQETQYF	TGTGCCAGCAGCACCGGGACTGAACAAGAGACCCAGTACTTC
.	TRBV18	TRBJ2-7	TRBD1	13	CASSLTGPYEQYF	TGTGCCAGCTCCCTGACAGGGCCCTACGAGCAGTACTTC
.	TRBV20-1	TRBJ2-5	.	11	CSARQEETQYF	TGCAGTGCCCGACAGGAAGAGACCCAGTACTTC
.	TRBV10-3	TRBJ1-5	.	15	CAISESGGSDQPQHF	TGTGCCATCAGTGAGTCGGGGGGAAGTGATCAGCCCCAGCATTTT
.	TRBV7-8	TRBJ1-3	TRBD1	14	CASSTGQGGNTIYF	TGTGCCAGCAGCACTGGACAGGGAGGAAACACCATATATTTT
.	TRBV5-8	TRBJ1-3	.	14	CASSYAGVGNTIYF	TGTGCCAGCAGCTACGCAGGGGTCGGAAACACCATATATTTT
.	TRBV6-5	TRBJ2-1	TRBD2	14	CASGRSGSYNEQFF	TGTGCCAGCGGTCGTAGCGGGTCGTACAATGAGCAGTTCTTC
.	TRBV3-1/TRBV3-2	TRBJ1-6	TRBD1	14	CASSQGQGYSPLHF	TGTGCCAGCAGCCAAGGACAGGGATATTCACCCCTCCACTTT
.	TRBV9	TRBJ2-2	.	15	CASSPRLVLTGELFF	TGTGCCAGCAGCCCCCGACTAGTCCTCACCGGGGAGCTGTTTTTT
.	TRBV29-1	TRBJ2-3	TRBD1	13	CSFEGQGRDTQYF	TGCAGCTTTGAGGGACAGGGGAGAGATACGCAGTATTTT
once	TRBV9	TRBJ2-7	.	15	CASSVDRVGSYEQYF	TGTGCCAGCAGCGTAGACCGGGTAGGCTCCTACGAGCAGTACTTC
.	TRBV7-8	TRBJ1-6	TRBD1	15	CASRYGQGTNSPLHF	TGTGCCAGCAGATACGGACAGGGAACCAATTCACCCCTCCACTTT